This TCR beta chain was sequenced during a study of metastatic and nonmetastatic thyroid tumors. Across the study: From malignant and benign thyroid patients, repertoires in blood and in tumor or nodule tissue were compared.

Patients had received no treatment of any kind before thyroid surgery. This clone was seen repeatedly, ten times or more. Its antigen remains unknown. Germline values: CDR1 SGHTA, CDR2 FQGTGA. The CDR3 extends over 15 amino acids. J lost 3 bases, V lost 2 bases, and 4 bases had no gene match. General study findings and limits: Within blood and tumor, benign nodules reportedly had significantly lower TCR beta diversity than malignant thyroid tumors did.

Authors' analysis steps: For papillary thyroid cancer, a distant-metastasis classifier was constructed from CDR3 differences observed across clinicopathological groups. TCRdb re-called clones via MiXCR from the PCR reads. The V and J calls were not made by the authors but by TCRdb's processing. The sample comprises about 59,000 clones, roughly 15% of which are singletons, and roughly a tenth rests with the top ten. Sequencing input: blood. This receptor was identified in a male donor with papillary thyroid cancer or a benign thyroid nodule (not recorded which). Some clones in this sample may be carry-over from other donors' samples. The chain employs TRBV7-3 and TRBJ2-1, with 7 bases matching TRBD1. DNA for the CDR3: TGTGCCAGCAGCTTACAGGGGGATAGCTACAATGAGCAGTTCTTC. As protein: CASSLQGDSYNEQFF.